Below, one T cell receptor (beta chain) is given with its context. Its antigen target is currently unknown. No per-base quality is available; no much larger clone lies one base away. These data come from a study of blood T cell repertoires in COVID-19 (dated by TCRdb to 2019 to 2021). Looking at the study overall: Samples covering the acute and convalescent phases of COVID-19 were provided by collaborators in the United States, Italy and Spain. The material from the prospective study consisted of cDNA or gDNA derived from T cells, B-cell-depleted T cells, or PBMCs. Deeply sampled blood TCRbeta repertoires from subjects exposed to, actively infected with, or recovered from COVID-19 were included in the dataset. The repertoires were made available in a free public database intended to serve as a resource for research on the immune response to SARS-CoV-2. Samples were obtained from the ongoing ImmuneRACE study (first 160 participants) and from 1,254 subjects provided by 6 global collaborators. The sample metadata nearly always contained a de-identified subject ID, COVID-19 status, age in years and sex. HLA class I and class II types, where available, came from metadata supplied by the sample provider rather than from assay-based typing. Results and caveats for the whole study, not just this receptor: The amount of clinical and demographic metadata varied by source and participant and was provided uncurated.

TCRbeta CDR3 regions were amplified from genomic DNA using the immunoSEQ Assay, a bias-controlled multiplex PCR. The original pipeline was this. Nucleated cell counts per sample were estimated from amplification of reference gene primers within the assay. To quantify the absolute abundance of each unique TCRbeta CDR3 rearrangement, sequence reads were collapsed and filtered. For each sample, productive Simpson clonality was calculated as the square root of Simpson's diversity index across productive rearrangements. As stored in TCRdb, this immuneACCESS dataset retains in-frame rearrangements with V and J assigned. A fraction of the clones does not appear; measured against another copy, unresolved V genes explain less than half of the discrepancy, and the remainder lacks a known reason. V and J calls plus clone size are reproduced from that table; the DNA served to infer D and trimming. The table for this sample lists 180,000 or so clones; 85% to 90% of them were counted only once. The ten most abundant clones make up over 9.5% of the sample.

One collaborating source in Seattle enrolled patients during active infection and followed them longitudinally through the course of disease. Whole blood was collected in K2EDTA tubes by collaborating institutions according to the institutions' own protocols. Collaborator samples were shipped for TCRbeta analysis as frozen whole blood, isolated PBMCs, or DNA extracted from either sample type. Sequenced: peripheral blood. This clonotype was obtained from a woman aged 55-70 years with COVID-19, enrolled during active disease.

In nucleotides, the sequence is TGTGCCAGCAGTTTGCCAGGGAACTATGGCTACACCTTC. Its protein is CASSLPGNYGYTF. The chain couples TRBV28 to TRBJ1-2, with TRBD1 perhaps the D gene, on 5 matching bases. The germline V gene yields MDHEN for CDR1 and SYDVKM for CDR2. V and J lose 3 bases and 2 bases, and a span of 7 bases separates them. The cysteine opens and the phenylalanine closes a CDR3 of 13 amino acids. Just the 39-base CDR3 DNA is kept, in frame starting at base 1.